One TCR beta chain is described in this entry. Its antigen is not yet known. Base-call qualities are not available, and no considerably larger clone is one nucleotide away. This record belongs to a study of blood T cell repertoires in COVID-19 (dated by TCRdb to the early 2020s). Context from the whole study: Samples covering the acute and convalescent phases of COVID-19 were provided by collaborators in the United States, Italy and Spain. The material from the prospective study consisted of cDNA or gDNA derived from T cells, B-cell-depleted T cells, or PBMCs. The dataset comprised deeply sampled blood TCRbeta repertoires from subjects exposed to, actively infected with, or recovered from COVID-19. The repertoires were released in a freely available public database meant as a resource for research on the immune response to SARS-CoV-2. The samples were drawn from two sources: the first 160 participants of the ongoing ImmuneRACE study, and fewer than 1,500 subjects contributed by 6 global collaborators. A de-identified subject ID, COVID-19 status, age in years and sex were almost always included in the sample metadata. HLA class I and class II types, where available, came from metadata supplied by the sample provider rather than from assay-based typing.

TCRbeta CDR3 regions were amplified from genomic DNA by means of the immunoSEQ Assay, a bias-controlled multiplex PCR. As for the original processing: Nucleated cell counts per sample were estimated from amplification of reference gene primers within the assay. To quantify the absolute abundance of each unique TCRbeta CDR3 rearrangement, sequence reads were collapsed and filtered. For each sample, productive Simpson clonality was calculated as the square root of Simpson's diversity index over productive rearrangements. The immuneACCESS repertoire file appears here via TCRdb, limited to in-frame rearrangements. These files lack a portion of the clones; in checked studies, under half of the deficit traces to unresolved V genes, and the cause of the others is not known. The V and J calls and clone size are taken from that table; D and trimming were inferred from the DNA. Present in this sample are about 330,000 clones, around 87% of which were seen just once. Of the sample, about 5.2% falls within the top ten clones.

What the study reported, not specific to this receptor: The quantity of clinical and demographic metadata differed by source and by participant and was supplied without curation.

CDR1 and CDR2, per the germline V gene, are SGHDN and FVKESK. The CDR3 holds 13 amino acids from the cysteine to the phenylalanine. The sequence is cut down to CDR3 DNA, 39 bases in frame from base 1. V is cut back by 4 bases and J by 5 bases, with 5 bases in the junction unmatched. Participants in the prospective study were aged roughly 18 to 100 years, lived in some 24 United States geographic areas, and enrolled through a virtual design. In the prospective study, participants were assigned to cohorts based on the clinical history participants reported in a screening survey and a study questionnaire. For ImmuneRACE Cohort 3, a participant was defined as recovered based on two consecutive negative NP/OP PCR tests, clearance by a healthcare professional, or resolution of symptoms. In the prospective study, whole blood, serum and a nasopharyngeal or oropharyngeal swab were collected from each participant by mobile phlebotomists. Participants in the prospective study had the option to provide additional blood draws and questionnaires over an approximately 2-month period. Blood samples from the prospective study were shipped frozen or at room temperature prior to DNA extraction.

The clonotype originates from a woman in her twenties or thirties who had recovered from COVID-19. Material for sequencing was PBMCs or T cells enriched from blood (not recorded which). The sequence joins TRBV14 to TRBJ2-7; TRBD1 aligns with 7 central bases. CDR3 sequence: CASSLWTGDEQYF. The DNA sequence is given as TGTGCCAGCAGCCTTTGGACAGGCGACGAGCAGTACTTC.